These T cell receptor beta chains were read from a single sample in a study of regulatory T cells in long-lasting Graves disease. TCRdb independently ran MiXCR on the multiplex PCR reads; one entry per CDR3 protein. The sample includes around 320,000 distinct CDR3 sequences, over 15% of them seen just once. The same specimen was also included in a second study, on T cells in Graves' hyperthyroidism and ophthalmopathy.

The input for sequencing was peripheral blood mononuclear cells (PBMCs), taken at new diagnosis, from a patient treated with antithyroid drugs. All receptors derive from a man in his forties or fifties with Graves disease. Each CDR3 is given with its conserved first and last residue. D genes are given only for firm matches. Size is stated for part of the rows, as once, few or many counts, or as a class when the clone is expanded.

J gene: TRBJ1-1; clone size: -; V gene: TRBV7-9; D gene: TRBD1; CDR3 DNA: TGTGCCAGCAGCTTTCAGGGGGCAGGGGGCTCTGAAGCTTTCTTT; CDR3 protein: CASSFQGAGGSEAFF
J gene: TRBJ2-5; clone size: -; V gene: TRBV7-9; D gene: TRBD2; CDR3 DNA: TGTGCCAGCACCCCCGGACTAGCGGGGGAGCAAGAGACCCAGTACTTC; CDR3 protein: CASTPGLAGEQETQYF
J gene: TRBJ2-3; clone size: many; V gene: TRBV2; D gene: -; CDR3 DNA: TGTGCCACCCTACAGGGACCAAGCACAGATACGCAGTATTTT; CDR3 protein: CATLQGPSTDTQYF
J gene: TRBJ2-3; clone size: many; V gene: TRBV4-2; D gene: -; CDR3 DNA: TGTGCCAGCAGCCAAGAAGGGGGGGCCCCTAGCACAGATACGCAGTATTTT; CDR3 protein: CASSQEGGAPSTDTQYF
J gene: TRBJ2-5; clone size: many; V gene: TRBV20-1; D gene: TRBD1; CDR3 DNA: TGCAGTGCTAGCGCCGGGACAGGGGTCCCCCACAAAGAGACCCAGTACTTC; CDR3 protein: CSASAGTGVPHKETQYF
J gene: TRBJ2-3; clone size: many; V gene: TRBV2; D gene: -; CDR3 DNA: TGTGCCAGCCAAACTTCCACAGGGCCTACGCAGTATTTT; CDR3 protein: CASQTSTGPTQYF
J gene: TRBJ2-2; clone size: many; V gene: TRBV20-1; D gene: TRBD2; CDR3 DNA: TGCAGTGCTAGACGAGCGGGGGGTCGGACCGGGGAGCTGTTTTTT; CDR3 protein: CSARRAGGRTGELFF
J gene: TRBJ2-7; clone size: many; V gene: TRBV12-3/TRBV12-4; D gene: -; CDR3 DNA: TGTGCCAGCACTCCTGGCCGATTTTTCGAGCAATACTTC; CDR3 protein: CASTPGRFFEQYF
J gene: TRBJ2-7; clone size: many; V gene: TRBV11-2; D gene: -; CDR3 DNA: TGTGCCAGCAGCCAAGACAGGATGTACGAGCAGTACTTC; CDR3 protein: CASSQDRMYEQYF
J gene: TRBJ2-7; clone size: many; V gene: TRBV10-3; D gene: TRBD1; CDR3 DNA: TGTGCCATCAGTGACCGGACAGGGGGCATGTACGAGCAGTACTTC; CDR3 protein: CAISDRTGGMYEQYF
J gene: TRBJ2-5; clone size: -; V gene: TRBV30; D gene: TRBD2; CDR3 DNA: TGTGCCTGGAGTATGGCTAGCGGGAGTGTAAAGACCCAGTACTTC; CDR3 protein: CAWSMASGSVKTQYF
J gene: TRBJ2-7; clone size: many; V gene: TRBV3-1; D gene: -; CDR3 DNA: TGTGCCAGCAGCCGAAGACAGGAAATCGAGCAGTACTTC; CDR3 protein: CASSRRQEIEQYF
J gene: TRBJ2-2; clone size: -; V gene: TRBV6-1; D gene: TRBD1; CDR3 DNA: TGTGCCAGCAGCCAAACCTCGGGACAGGGACGCACCGGGGAGCTGTTTTTT; CDR3 protein: CASSQTSGQGRTGELFF
J gene: TRBJ2-7; clone size: many; V gene: TRBV28; D gene: -; CDR3 DNA: TGTGCCAGCAGTATAAGCGGAGATGCCTACGAGCAGTACTTC; CDR3 protein: CASSISGDAYEQYF
J gene: TRBJ2-7; clone size: -; V gene: TRBV9; D gene: -; CDR3 DNA: TGTGCCAGCAGCGTAGGCATGAGTAACGAGCAGTACTTC; CDR3 protein: CASSVGMSNEQYF
J gene: TRBJ2-7; clone size: -; V gene: TRBV6-1; D gene: -; CDR3 DNA: TGTGCCAGCAGTGAAGCAGCCACAGAGCAGTACTTC; CDR3 protein: CASSEAATEQYF
J gene: TRBJ1-1; clone size: -; V gene: TRBV5-1; D gene: -; CDR3 DNA: TGCGCCAGCAGCAACCTACAGGGAAACACTGAAGCTTTCTTT; CDR3 protein: CASSNLQGNTEAFF
J gene: TRBJ1-4; clone size: many; V gene: TRBV5-1; D gene: -; CDR3 DNA: TGCGCCAGCAGCTTGGGACAGCAAAATGAAAAACTGTTTTTT; CDR3 protein: CASSLGQQNEKLFF
J gene: TRBJ1-2; clone size: once; V gene: TRBV20-1; D gene: -; CDR3 DNA: TGCAGTGCGATAGCGGGCAATGGGGGAGGCTATGGCTACACCTTC; CDR3 protein: CSAIAGNGGGYGYTF
J gene: TRBJ2-3; clone size: -; V gene: TRBV12-3/TRBV12-4; D gene: -; CDR3 DNA: TGTGCCACACTGGAGGGACAGAGCACAGATACGCAGTATTTT; CDR3 protein: CATLEGQSTDTQYF
J gene: TRBJ1-3; clone size: many; V gene: TRBV13; D gene: -; CDR3 DNA: TGTGCCAGCAGCTTTTCGGGACGGCGAGGAAACACCATATATTTT; CDR3 protein: CASSFSGRRGNTIYF
J gene: TRBJ2-3; clone size: -; V gene: TRBV5-1; D gene: -; CDR3 DNA: TGTGCCAGCACCGAGTTTGGACGCGGCACAGATACGCAGTATTTT; CDR3 protein: CASTEFGRGTDTQYF
J gene: TRBJ1-5; clone size: few; V gene: TRBV19; D gene: -; CDR3 DNA: TGTGCCACCACCCTCGGGAGATTCTCCAATCAGCCCCAGCATTTT; CDR3 protein: CATTLGRFSNQPQHF
J gene: TRBJ2-1; clone size: many; V gene: TRBV7-9; D gene: -; CDR3 DNA: TGTGCCAGCAGGACGGAAGGCCAGTACAATGAGCAGTTCTTC; CDR3 protein: CASRTEGQYNEQFF
J gene: TRBJ2-7; clone size: many; V gene: TRBV7-6; D gene: -; CDR3 DNA: TGTGCCAGCAGCTCCTACCGCAAGCCCCCCTACGAGCAGTACTTC; CDR3 protein: CASSSYRKPPYEQYF
J gene: TRBJ2-3; clone size: once; V gene: TRBV12-3/TRBV12-4; D gene: TRBD2; CDR3 DNA: TGTGCCAGCAGGGCCATGGGAGGGGGCACAGATACGCAGTATTTT; CDR3 protein: CASRAMGGGTDTQYF
J gene: TRBJ2-2; clone size: many; V gene: TRBV12-3/TRBV12-4; D gene: TRBD2; CDR3 DNA: TGTGCCACCACTAGCGGGGGACACACCGGGGAGCTGTTTTTT; CDR3 protein: CATTSGGHTGELFF
J gene: TRBJ2-5; clone size: -; V gene: TRBV6-1; D gene: TRBD1; CDR3 DNA: TGTGCCAGCAGCAGATATCTCAGGGGGGAGACCCAGTACTTC; CDR3 protein: CASSRYLRGETQYF
J gene: TRBJ1-4; clone size: many; V gene: TRBV2; D gene: -; CDR3 DNA: TGTGCCTACTCCCTGACAACTGGCGCTAGAAGGGAACTGTTTTTT; CDR3 protein: CAYSLTTGARRELFF
J gene: TRBJ1-3; clone size: -; V gene: TRBV2; D gene: -; CDR3 DNA: TGTGCCAGCGGGGGGGGTCCGGGTAACGGAAACACCATATATTTT; CDR3 protein: CASGGGPGNGNTIYF
J gene: TRBJ1-3; clone size: many; V gene: TRBV3-1; D gene: -; CDR3 DNA: TGTGCCAGCAGCCTTACCGTGGTGTCGGCCATATATTTT; CDR3 protein: CASSLTVVSAIYF
J gene: TRBJ1-1; clone size: many; V gene: TRBV20-1; D gene: -; CDR3 DNA: TGCAGTGCCGCGAAGGGATTTATGAACACTGAAGCTTTCTTT; CDR3 protein: CSAAKGFMNTEAFF
J gene: TRBJ2-5; clone size: many; V gene: TRBV9; D gene: -; CDR3 DNA: TGTGCCAGCAGCACCCGCGGGGCACCGCAGGAGACCCAGTACTTC; CDR3 protein: CASSTRGAPQETQYF
J gene: TRBJ2-1; clone size: -; V gene: TRBV7-9; D gene: TRBD1; CDR3 DNA: TGTGCCAGCAGCCAGAACGGACAGGATTACAATGAGCAGTTCTTC; CDR3 protein: CASSQNGQDYNEQFF
J gene: TRBJ1-1; clone size: many; V gene: TRBV9; D gene: -; CDR3 DNA: TGTGCCAGCAGCGTAGATCTCATGAACACTGAAGCTTTCTTT; CDR3 protein: CASSVDLMNTEAFF
J gene: TRBJ2-2; clone size: -; V gene: TRBV19; D gene: TRBD1; CDR3 DNA: TGTGCCAGTAGAGGGACAGGGATTGCCGGGGAGCTGTTTTTT; CDR3 protein: CASRGTGIAGELFF
J gene: TRBJ2-7; clone size: many; V gene: TRBV13; D gene: TRBD1; CDR3 DNA: TGTGCCAGCAGCCCAGGGACAGGGAGAGAGCAGTACTTC; CDR3 protein: CASSPGTGREQYF
J gene: TRBJ2-5; clone size: many; V gene: TRBV12-3/TRBV12-4; D gene: -; CDR3 DNA: TGTGCCAGCCTTAAAGACAGACAAGAGACCCAGTACTTC; CDR3 protein: CASLKDRQETQYF
J gene: TRBJ2-7; clone size: many; V gene: TRBV18; D gene: -; CDR3 DNA: TGTGCCAGCTCACCACCGGCGAGGTACGACGAGCAGTACTTC; CDR3 protein: CASSPPARYDEQYF
J gene: TRBJ1-1; clone size: many; V gene: TRBV7-9; D gene: -; CDR3 DNA: TGTGCCAGCAGCTTAGAAGGTTTGATCGAGTTGGATGAAGCTTTCTTT; CDR3 protein: CASSLEGLIELDEAFF
J gene: TRBJ2-5; clone size: many; V gene: TRBV6-1; D gene: -; CDR3 DNA: TGTGCCAGCAGTCTCCGGGTCTCCGGAGGGGAGACCCAGTACTTC; CDR3 protein: CASSLRVSGGETQYF
J gene: TRBJ1-5; clone size: many; V gene: TRBV20-1; D gene: -; CDR3 DNA: TGCAGTGCCCGCCGACAGTTTGCTCAGCCCCAGCATTTT; CDR3 protein: CSARRQFAQPQHF
J gene: TRBJ2-2; clone size: many; V gene: TRBV7-8; D gene: -; CDR3 DNA: TGTGCCAGCAGCGCACGAAGGGGGGACACCGGGGAGCTGTTTTTT; CDR3 protein: CASSARRGDTGELFF
J gene: TRBJ1-5; clone size: many; V gene: TRBV28; D gene: -; CDR3 DNA: TGTGCCACCACTAACAGGGTAAACCAGCCCCAGCATTTT; CDR3 protein: CATTNRVNQPQHF
J gene: TRBJ2-1; clone size: few; V gene: TRBV4-3; D gene: TRBD2; CDR3 DNA: TGCGCCAGCAGCCAGGGATACTTTATAGCGGGGTTGCAGTTCTTC; CDR3 protein: CASSQGYFIAGLQFF
J gene: TRBJ2-1; clone size: many; V gene: TRBV18; D gene: TRBD1; CDR3 DNA: TGTGCCAGCTCACCGGACAGGGAATCCTACAATGAGCAGTTCTTC; CDR3 protein: CASSPDRESYNEQFF
J gene: TRBJ1-5; clone size: -; V gene: TRBV27; D gene: -; CDR3 DNA: TGTGCCAGCAGTTCGACCCTTCAGCCAGGCGGCAATCAGCCCCAGCATTTT; CDR3 protein: CASSSTLQPGGNQPQHF
J gene: TRBJ1-1; clone size: many; V gene: TRBV7-9; D gene: TRBD1; CDR3 DNA: TGTGCCAGCAGCTTAGGGGGTTGGTTTCGCAGGGGGCTGAACACTGAAGCTTTCTTT; CDR3 protein: CASSLGGWFRRGLNTEAFF
J gene: TRBJ1-6; clone size: few; V gene: TRBV5-6; D gene: -; CDR3 DNA: TGTGCCAGCAGCTGGGGGCCAGGGGCTCATAATTCACCCCTCCACTTT; CDR3 protein: CASSWGPGAHNSPLHF
J gene: TRBJ2-3; clone size: -; V gene: TRBV29-1; D gene: TRBD2; CDR3 DNA: TGCAGCGTTGACGCGGGGGGGCTTGCAGATACGCAGTATTTT; CDR3 protein: CSVDAGGLADTQYF
J gene: TRBJ2-7; clone size: few; V gene: TRBV5-1; D gene: -; CDR3 DNA: TGCGCCAGCAGCTTGGTACACAGGGGGGGTTACGAGCAGTACTTC; CDR3 protein: CASSLVHRGGYEQYF
J gene: TRBJ1-1; clone size: -; V gene: TRBV6-2/TRBV6-3; D gene: -; CDR3 DNA: TGTGCCAGCACCCAGGGACTGGCGAACACTGAAGCTTTCTTT; CDR3 protein: CASTQGLANTEAFF
J gene: TRBJ2-3; clone size: -; V gene: TRBV5-1; D gene: -; CDR3 DNA: TGCGCCAGCAGCTTCTCCGAGCTCCCCTCAGATACGCAGTATTTT; CDR3 protein: CASSFSELPSDTQYF
J gene: TRBJ2-2; clone size: few; V gene: TRBV11-3; D gene: -; CDR3 DNA: TGTGCCAGCAGCTTTTCGTTTCCCGGGGAGAATACCGGGGAGCTGTTTTTT; CDR3 protein: CASSFSFPGENTGELFF
J gene: TRBJ2-2; clone size: -; V gene: TRBV24-1; D gene: -; CDR3 DNA: TGTGCCACCAGTGGGGGGCTCGGGGAGCTGTTTTTT; CDR3 protein: CATSGGLGELFF
J gene: TRBJ1-1; clone size: many; V gene: TRBV18; D gene: TRBD1; CDR3 DNA: TGTGCCAGCTCACCTCTGGGGACAGCTATGAACACTGAAGCTTTCTTT; CDR3 protein: CASSPLGTAMNTEAFF
J gene: TRBJ2-3; clone size: many; V gene: TRBV6-5; D gene: -; CDR3 DNA: TGTGCCAGCAGTTACGCCGAGCCCCCTGATACGCAGTATTTT; CDR3 protein: CASSYAEPPDTQYF
J gene: TRBJ2-2; clone size: -; V gene: TRBV29-1; D gene: TRBD1; CDR3 DNA: TGCAGCGTTGGGAAGGGGGCTAGTGCCACCGGGGAGCTGTTTTTT; CDR3 protein: CSVGKGASATGELFF
J gene: TRBJ2-7; clone size: many; V gene: TRBV6-1; D gene: -; CDR3 DNA: TGTGCCAGCAGTGACCGGGACTTTACCTACGAGCAGTACTTC; CDR3 protein: CASSDRDFTYEQYF
J gene: TRBJ2-7; clone size: many; V gene: TRBV16; D gene: TRBD1; CDR3 DNA: TGTGCCAGCAGCCTGACAGGGGGTCATAGCTCCTACGAGCAGTACTTC; CDR3 protein: CASSLTGGHSSYEQYF